This T cell receptor (beta chain) was observed in a study of T cell responses to AZD1222 COVID-19 vaccine. Data came from immunoSEQ multiplex PCR; TCRdb stores just in-frame clones and leaves some out. The table has tens of thousands of clones, more than 75% seen once. Whole-study results and caveats: The study found vaccine-associated CD4 TCRs spanning spike, dominant at 160-218 and 743-854.

To note about this clone: Its matching antigen is unknown.

The input for sequencing was peripheral blood, taken on day 0 of MenACWY control vaccination. The sequence was obtained from an adult in good health.

CDR3 sequence: CSATINYGYTF. DNA of the CDR3: TGCAGTGCTACGATTAACTATGGCTACACCTTC. This rearrangement joins TRBV20-1 to TRBJ1-2; D not certain. Trimming took off 4 bases at V and 1 base at J, with 4 bases between the two ends. This CDR3 spans 11 amino acids. Germline V CDR1 and CDR2: DFQATT, SNEGSKA (reference sequence).